A selection of T cell receptor beta chains follows, all from one sample in a study of long-term antiretroviral therapy in people with HIV. Assay: immunoSEQ multiplex PCR; the TCRdb copy retains only in-frame clones and omits some. Of approximately 30,000 clones in the sample, around 97% are singletons; the top ten hold over 1.5%. The sample here was unsorted PBMCs, taken 7.6 years after starting antiretroviral therapy. All receptors come from a man under 40 with HIV. Each CDR3 is given with its conserved first and last residue. The order of the fields is J gene, V gene, CDR3 protein.

j_gene: TRBJ2-6
v_gene: TRBV27
CDR3aa: CASSRSGANVLTF

j_gene: TRBJ2-4
v_gene: TRBV13
CDR3aa: CASSFGTSDAKNIQYF

j_gene: TRBJ2-1
v_gene: TRBV27
CDR3aa: CASSTTGQDRLHEQFF

j_gene: TRBJ1-2
v_gene: TRBV6-1
CDR3aa: CASSEAGRYGYTF

j_gene: TRBJ2-1
v_gene: TRBV28
CDR3aa: CASSFEAGVHEQFF

j_gene: TRBJ2-3
v_gene: TRBV6-4
CDR3aa: CASSYTPSTDTQYF

j_gene: TRBJ2-7
v_gene: TRBV6-5
CDR3aa: CASSESGQYF

j_gene: TRBJ1-1
v_gene: TRBV20-1
CDR3aa: CSARVRSEAFF

j_gene: TRBJ2-2
v_gene: TRBV5-5
CDR3aa: CASTRPLGGRAGELFF

j_gene: TRBJ1-5
v_gene: TRBV27
CDR3aa: CASSLGSNQPQHF

j_gene: TRBJ2-5
v_gene: TRBV14
CDR3aa: CASSPWTGIETQYF

j_gene: TRBJ1-4
v_gene: TRBV25-1
CDR3aa: CASSELEWGSEKLFF

j_gene: TRBJ2-3
v_gene: TRBV7-8
CDR3aa: CASSFSGTGPPLSTDTQYF

j_gene: TRBJ2-3
v_gene: TRBV7-8
CDR3aa: CASSPPTDTQYF

j_gene: TRBJ1-1
v_gene: TRBV25-1
CDR3aa: CASARGSTEAFF

j_gene: TRBJ2-1
v_gene: TRBV27
CDR3aa: CASSPQGVVDEQFF

j_gene: TRBJ2-7
v_gene: TRBV30
CDR3aa: CAWSSGVYEQYF

j_gene: TRBJ2-1
v_gene: TRBV10-3
CDR3aa: CAISEGLAASNEQFF

j_gene: TRBJ1-5
v_gene: TRBV6-1
CDR3aa: CASRDNTQPQHF

j_gene: TRBJ1-6
v_gene: TRBV10-3
CDR3aa: CASAVSSYNSPLHF

j_gene: TRBJ2-3
v_gene: TRBV6-4
CDR3aa: CASSRAGGDTQYF

j_gene: TRBJ2-2
v_gene: TRBV10-2
CDR3aa: CASSESFTGELFF

j_gene: TRBJ2-7
v_gene: TRBV5-6
CDR3aa: CASSLGTGGTYEQYF

j_gene: TRBJ2-7
v_gene: TRBV27
CDR3aa: CASSLWGGEQYF

j_gene: TRBJ2-7
v_gene: TRBV7-2
CDR3aa: CASSFGPAEQYF

j_gene: TRBJ2-7
v_gene: TRBV19
CDR3aa: CASSIGIDDEQYF

j_gene: TRBJ2-7
v_gene: TRBV7-2
CDR3aa: CASSLEPFQPYEQYF

j_gene: TRBJ1-1
v_gene: TRBV4-2
CDR3aa: CASSPYFRVTANTEAFF

j_gene: TRBJ2-7
v_gene: TRBV4-3
CDR3aa: CASSQGLDKLEQYF

j_gene: TRBJ1-1
v_gene: TRBV7-9
CDR3aa: CASSESGYLEAFF